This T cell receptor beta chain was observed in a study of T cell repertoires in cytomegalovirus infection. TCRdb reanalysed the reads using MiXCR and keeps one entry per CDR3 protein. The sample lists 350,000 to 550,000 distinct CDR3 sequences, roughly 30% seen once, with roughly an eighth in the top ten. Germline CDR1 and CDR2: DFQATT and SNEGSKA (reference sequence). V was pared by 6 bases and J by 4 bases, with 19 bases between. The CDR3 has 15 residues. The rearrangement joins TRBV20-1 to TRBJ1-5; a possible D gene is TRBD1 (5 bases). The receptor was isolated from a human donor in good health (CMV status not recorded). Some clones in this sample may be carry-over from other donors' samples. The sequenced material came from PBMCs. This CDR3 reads CSANRRGAQNQPQHF. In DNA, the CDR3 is TGCAGTGCCAATCGGAGGGGAGCACAAAATCAGCCCCAGCATTTT.